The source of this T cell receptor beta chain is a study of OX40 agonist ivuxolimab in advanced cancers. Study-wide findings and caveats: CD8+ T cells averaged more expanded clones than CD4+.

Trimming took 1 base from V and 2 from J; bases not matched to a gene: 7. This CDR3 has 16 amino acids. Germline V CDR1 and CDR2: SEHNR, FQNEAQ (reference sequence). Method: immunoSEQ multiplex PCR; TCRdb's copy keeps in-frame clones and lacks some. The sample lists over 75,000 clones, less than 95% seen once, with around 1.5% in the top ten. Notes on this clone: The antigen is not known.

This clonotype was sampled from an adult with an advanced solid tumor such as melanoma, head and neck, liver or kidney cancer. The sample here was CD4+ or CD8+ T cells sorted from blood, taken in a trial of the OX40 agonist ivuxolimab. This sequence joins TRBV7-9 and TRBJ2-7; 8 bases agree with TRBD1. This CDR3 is CASSLVQGGITYEQYF. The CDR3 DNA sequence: TGTGCCAGCAGCTTAGTACAGGGGGGTATAACCTACGAGCAGTACTTC. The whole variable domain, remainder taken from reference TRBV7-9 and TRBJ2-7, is DTGVSQNPRHKITKRGQNVTFRCDPISEHNRLYWYRQTLGQGPEFLTYFQNEAQLEKSRLLSDRFSAERPKGSFSTLEIQRTEQGDSAMYLCASSLVQGGITYEQYFGPGTRLTVT.